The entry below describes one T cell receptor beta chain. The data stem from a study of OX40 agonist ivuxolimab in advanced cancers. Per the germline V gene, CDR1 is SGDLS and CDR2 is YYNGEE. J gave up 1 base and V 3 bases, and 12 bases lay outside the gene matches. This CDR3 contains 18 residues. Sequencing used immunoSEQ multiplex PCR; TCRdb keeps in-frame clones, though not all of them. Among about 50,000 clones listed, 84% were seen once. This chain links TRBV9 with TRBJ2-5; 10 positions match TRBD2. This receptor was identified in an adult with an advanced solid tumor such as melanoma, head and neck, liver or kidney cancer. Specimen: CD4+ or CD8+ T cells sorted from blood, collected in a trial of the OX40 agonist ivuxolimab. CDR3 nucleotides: TGTGCCAGCAGCGCCCGCGGGAGCGGGGGGGATATCCAAGAGACCCAGTACTTC. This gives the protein CASSARGSGGDIQETQYF.